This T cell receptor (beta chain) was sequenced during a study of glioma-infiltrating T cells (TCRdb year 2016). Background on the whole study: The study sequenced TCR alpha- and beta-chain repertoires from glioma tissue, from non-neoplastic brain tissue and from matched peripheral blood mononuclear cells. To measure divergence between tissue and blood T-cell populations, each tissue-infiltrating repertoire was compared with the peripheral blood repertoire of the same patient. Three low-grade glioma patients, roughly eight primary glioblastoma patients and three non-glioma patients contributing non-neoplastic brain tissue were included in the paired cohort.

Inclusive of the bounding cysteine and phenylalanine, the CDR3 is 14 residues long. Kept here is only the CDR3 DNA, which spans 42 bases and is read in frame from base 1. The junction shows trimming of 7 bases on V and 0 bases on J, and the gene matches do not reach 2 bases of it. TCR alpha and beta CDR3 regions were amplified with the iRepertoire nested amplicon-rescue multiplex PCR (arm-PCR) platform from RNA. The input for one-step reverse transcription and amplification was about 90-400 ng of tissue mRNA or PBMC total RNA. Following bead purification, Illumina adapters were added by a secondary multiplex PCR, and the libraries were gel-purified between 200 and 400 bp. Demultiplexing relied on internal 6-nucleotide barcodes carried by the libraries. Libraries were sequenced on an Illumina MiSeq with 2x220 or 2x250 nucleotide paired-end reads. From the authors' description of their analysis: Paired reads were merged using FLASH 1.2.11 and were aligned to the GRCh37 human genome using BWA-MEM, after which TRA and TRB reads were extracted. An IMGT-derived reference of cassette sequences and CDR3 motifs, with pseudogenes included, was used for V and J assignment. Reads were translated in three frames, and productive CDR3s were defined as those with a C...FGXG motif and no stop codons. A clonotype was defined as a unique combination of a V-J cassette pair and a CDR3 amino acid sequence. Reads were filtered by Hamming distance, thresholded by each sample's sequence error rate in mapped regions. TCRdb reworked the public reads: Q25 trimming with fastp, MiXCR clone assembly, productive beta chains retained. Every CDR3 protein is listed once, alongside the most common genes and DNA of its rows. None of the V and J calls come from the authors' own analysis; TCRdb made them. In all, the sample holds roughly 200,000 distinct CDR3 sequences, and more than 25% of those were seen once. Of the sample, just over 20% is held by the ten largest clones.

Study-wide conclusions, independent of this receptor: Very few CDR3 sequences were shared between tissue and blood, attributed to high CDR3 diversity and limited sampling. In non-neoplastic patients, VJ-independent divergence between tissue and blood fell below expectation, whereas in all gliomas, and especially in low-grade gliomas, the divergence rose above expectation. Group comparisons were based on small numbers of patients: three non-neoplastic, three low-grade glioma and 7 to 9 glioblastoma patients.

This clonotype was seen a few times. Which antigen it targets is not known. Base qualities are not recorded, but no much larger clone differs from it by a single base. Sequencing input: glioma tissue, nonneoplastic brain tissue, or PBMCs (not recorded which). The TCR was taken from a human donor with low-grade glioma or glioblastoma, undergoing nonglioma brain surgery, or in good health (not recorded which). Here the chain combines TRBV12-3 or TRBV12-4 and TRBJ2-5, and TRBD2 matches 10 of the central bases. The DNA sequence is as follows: TGTGCCAGCACGCTAGCGGGAGACCAAGAGACCCAGTACTTC. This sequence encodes CASTLAGDQETQYF.